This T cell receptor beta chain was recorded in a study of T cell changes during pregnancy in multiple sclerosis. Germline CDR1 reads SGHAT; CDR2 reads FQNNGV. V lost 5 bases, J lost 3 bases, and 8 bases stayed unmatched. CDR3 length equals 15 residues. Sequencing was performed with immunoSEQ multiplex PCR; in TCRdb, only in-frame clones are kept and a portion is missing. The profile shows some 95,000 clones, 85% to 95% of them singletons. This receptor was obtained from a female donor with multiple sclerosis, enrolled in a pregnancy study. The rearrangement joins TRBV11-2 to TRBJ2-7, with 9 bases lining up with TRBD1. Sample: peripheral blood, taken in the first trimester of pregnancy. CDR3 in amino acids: CASSQPGQGDYEQYF. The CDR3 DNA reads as TGTGCCAGCAGCCAGCCGGGACAGGGAGACTACGAGCAGTACTTC.